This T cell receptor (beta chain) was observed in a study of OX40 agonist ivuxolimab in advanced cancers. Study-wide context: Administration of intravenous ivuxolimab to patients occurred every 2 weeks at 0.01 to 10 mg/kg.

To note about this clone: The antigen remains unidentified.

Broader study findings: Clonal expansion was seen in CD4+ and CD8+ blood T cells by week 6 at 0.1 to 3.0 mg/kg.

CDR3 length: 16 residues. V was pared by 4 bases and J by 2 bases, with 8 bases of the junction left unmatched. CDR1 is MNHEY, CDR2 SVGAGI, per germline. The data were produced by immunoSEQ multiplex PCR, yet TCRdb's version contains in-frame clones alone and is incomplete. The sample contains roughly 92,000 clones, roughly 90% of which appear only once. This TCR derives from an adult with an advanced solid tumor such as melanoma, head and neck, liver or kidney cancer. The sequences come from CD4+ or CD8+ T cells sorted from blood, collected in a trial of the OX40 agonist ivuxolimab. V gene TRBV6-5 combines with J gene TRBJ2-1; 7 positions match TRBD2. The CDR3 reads CASSSDASGAYNEQFF. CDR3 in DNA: TGTGCCAGCAGTTCCGATGCTAGCGGCGCCTACAATGAGCAGTTCTTC.